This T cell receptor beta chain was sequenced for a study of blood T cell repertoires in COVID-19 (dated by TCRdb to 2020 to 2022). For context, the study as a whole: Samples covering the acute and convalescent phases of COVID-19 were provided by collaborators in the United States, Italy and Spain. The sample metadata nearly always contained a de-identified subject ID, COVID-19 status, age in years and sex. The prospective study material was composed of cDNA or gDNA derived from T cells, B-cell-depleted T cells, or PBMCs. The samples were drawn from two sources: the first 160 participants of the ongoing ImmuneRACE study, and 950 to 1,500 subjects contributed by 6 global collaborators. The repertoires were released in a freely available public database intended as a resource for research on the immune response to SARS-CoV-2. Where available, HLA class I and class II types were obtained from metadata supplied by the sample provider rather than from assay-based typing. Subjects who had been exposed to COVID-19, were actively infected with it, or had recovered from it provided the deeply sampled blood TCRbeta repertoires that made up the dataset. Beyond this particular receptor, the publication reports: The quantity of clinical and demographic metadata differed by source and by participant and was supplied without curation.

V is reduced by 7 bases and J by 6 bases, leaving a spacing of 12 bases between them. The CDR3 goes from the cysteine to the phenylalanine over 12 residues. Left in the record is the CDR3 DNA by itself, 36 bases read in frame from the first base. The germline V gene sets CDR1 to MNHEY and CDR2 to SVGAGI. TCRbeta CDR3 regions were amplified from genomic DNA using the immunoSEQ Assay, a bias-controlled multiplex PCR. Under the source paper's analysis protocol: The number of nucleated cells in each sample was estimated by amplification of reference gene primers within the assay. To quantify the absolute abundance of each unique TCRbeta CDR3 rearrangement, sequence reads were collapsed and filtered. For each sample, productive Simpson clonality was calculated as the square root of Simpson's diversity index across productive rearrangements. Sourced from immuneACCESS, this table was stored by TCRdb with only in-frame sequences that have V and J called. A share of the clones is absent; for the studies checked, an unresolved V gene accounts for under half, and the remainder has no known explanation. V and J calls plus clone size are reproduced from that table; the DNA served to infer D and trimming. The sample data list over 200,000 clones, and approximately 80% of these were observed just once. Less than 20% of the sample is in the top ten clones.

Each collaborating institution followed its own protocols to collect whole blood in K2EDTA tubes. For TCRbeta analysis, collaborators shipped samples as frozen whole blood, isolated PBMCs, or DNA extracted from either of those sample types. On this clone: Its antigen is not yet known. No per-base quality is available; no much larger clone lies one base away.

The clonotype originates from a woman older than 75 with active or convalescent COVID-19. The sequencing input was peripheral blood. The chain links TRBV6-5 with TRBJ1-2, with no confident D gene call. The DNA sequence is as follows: TGTGCCAGCACCCCCCGCTCGGATGGCTACACCTTC. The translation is CASTPRSDGYTF.